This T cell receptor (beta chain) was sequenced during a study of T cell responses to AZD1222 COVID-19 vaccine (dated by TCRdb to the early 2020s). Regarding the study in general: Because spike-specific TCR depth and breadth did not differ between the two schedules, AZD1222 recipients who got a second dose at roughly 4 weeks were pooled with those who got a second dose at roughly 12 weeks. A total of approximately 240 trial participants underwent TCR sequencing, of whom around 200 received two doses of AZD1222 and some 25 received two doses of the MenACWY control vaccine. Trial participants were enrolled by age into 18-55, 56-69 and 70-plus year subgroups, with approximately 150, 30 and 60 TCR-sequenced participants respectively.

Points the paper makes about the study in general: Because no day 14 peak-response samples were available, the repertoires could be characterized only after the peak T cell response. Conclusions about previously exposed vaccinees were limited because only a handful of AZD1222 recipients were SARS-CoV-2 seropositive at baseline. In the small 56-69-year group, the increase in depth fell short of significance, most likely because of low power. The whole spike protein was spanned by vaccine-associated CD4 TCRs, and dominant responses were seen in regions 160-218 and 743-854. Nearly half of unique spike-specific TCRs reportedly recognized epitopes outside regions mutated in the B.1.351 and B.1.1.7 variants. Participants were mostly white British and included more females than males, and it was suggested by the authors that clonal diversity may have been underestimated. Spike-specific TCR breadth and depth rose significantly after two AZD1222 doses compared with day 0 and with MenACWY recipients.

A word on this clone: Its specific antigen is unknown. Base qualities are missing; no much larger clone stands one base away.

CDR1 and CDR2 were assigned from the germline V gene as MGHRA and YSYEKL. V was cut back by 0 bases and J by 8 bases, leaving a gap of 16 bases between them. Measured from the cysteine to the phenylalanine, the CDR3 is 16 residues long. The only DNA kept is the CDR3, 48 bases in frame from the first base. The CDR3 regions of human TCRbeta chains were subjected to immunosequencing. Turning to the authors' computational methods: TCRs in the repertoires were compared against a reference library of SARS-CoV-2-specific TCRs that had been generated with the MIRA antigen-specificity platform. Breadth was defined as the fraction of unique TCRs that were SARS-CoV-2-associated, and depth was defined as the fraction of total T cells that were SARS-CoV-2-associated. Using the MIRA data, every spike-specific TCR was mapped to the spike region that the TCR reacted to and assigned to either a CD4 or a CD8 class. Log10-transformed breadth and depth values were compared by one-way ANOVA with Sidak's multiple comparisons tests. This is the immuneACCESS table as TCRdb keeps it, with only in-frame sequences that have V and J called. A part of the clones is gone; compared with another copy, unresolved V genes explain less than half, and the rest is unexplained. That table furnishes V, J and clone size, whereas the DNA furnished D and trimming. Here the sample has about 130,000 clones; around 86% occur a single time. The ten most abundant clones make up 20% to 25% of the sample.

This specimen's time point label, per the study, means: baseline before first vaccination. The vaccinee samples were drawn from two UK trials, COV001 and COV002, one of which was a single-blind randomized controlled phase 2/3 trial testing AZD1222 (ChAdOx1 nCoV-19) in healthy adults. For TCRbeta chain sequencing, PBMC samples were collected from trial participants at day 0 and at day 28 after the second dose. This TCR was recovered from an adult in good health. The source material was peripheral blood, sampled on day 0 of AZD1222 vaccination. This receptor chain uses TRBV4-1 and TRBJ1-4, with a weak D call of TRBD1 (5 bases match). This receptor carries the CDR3 CASSQDLGGAGEKLFF. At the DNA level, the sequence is TGCGCCAGCAGCCAAGATCTCGGGGGAGCAGGCGAAAAACTGTTTTTT.